This passage covers 30 T cell receptor beta chains from one sample sequenced in a study of T cell responses to AZD1222 COVID-19 vaccine. Method: immunoSEQ multiplex PCR; TCRdb's copy keeps in-frame clones and lacks some. Among 150,000 or so clones, roughly 90% were seen once, and the ten largest hold 1.4%. Material: peripheral blood, obtained on day 0 of AZD1222 vaccination. The receptors come from an adult in good health.

The chain has TRBV6-6 and TRBJ1-2; 7 bases are a match to TRBD1. CDR3 length: 14 amino acids. Germline trimming cut 5 bases from V and 6 bases from J; bases unmatched to any gene: 9. Looked up from germline, CDR1 is MNHNY and CDR2 is SVGAGI (reference sequence). The CDR3 protein is CASSGQVDRDGYTF. CDR3 in DNA: TGTGCCAGCAGTGGACAGGTGGATCGAGATGGCTACACCTTC.

This chain links TRBV4-1 with TRBJ2-7; 8 nucleotides line up with TRBD1. Germline loops: CDR1 MGHRA, CDR2 YSYEKL. Trimming removed 2 bases from V and 0 bases from J; junction bases left unmatched: 9. CDR3 length equals 17 residues. Written as DNA, the CDR3 is TGCGCCAGCAGCCAACCGACAGGGGCAAAGAGCTCCTACGAGCAGTACTTC. Residues: CASSQPTGAKSSYEQYF.

The rearrangement joins TRBV7-2 to TRBJ1-1; possible D gene TRBD1, 5 bases. Germline CDR1 SGHTA, CDR2 FQGNSA. V gave up 7 bases and J gave up 8 bases, with 11 bases separating them. The CDR3 is made up of 11 amino acids. The CDR3 sequence: CASIETAEAFF. Here the CDR3 DNA reads TGTGCCAGCATTGAGACAGCGGAAGCTTTCTTT.

The chain uses TRBV6-5 and TRBJ1-3; a weak D match, TRBD1 (6 bases). The CDR3 consists of 15 residues. V was shortened by 6 bases and J by 4 bases, with 16 bases between the two germline ends. CDR1 and CDR2 from the germline V gene are MNHEY and SVGAGI. The CDR3 reads CASRGGKGLGNTIYF. The CDR3 nucleotides are TGTGCCAGCAGAGGGGGAAAGGGGCTGGGAAACACCATATATTTT.

The CDR3 sequence: CATSRALSGLGAFF. CDR3 sequence (DNA): TGTGCCACCAGCAGAGCCCTCTCAGGCCTGGGGGCTTTCTTT. The chain carries TRBV15 and TRBJ1-1; D is undetermined. Germline CDR1 reads LNHNV; CDR2 reads YYDKDF (reference sequence). V was pared by 1 base and J by 11 bases, with 17 bases between. The CDR3 is made up of 14 amino acids. Using reference TRBV15 and TRBJ1-1 for the parts outside the CDR3, the full variable domain is DAMVIQNPRYQVTQFGKPVTLSCSQTLNHNVMYWYQQKSSQAPKLLFHYYDKDFNNEADTPDNFQSRRPNTSFCFLDIRSPGLGDTAMYLCATSRALSGLGAFFGQGTRLTVV.

The chain combines TRBV7-9 with TRBJ1-1; D perhaps matches TRBD1 (6 bases). Trimming cost V 5 bases and J 1 base, with 14 bases left between them. The germline V gene has CDR1 SEHNR and CDR2 FQNEAQ (reference sequence). The CDR3 is made up of 15 amino acids. CDR3: CASSPSRGANTEAFF. The DNA of the CDR3 is TGTGCCAGCAGCCCCAGTAGGGGGGCGAACACTGAAGCTTTCTTT.

The V gene is TRBV7-2, the J gene TRBJ2-1, with 7 bases lining up with TRBD2. Germline CDR1 and CDR2: SGHTA and FQGNSA. Trimming removed 1 base from V and 2 bases from J; junction bases left unmatched: 11. The CDR3 extends over 18 amino acids. The CDR3 nucleotides are TGTGCCAGCAGCTTAGAAGTTTATGGGCTAGCGGCCTACAATGAGCAGTTCTTC. This sequence encodes CASSLEVYGLAAYNEQFF.

The V call is TRBV11-3, the J call TRBJ2-1; 8 bases are a match to TRBD2. Germline values: CDR1 SGHNT, CDR2 YENEEA. The CDR3 covers 15 residues. The V segment lost 0 bases and the J segment 3 bases; nucleotides outside the gene matches: 1. CDR3 sequence: CASSLDSGDYNEQFF. Here the CDR3 DNA reads TGTGCCAGCAGCTTAGATAGCGGGGACTACAATGAGCAGTTCTTC.

J is TRBJ2-1 and V is TRBV5-1; 7 bases fit TRBD1. The CDR3 length is 14 residues. Germline-derived CDR1 and CDR2 are SGHRS and YFSETQ. V lost 0 bases to trimming and J lost 5 bases; unmatched junction nucleotides: 2. CDR3 region: CASSLGQGHNEQFF. For the CDR3, the DNA is TGCGCCAGCAGCTTGGGACAGGGCCACAATGAGCAGTTCTTC.

The chain employs TRBV28 and TRBJ2-2, with a tentative D call TRBD2 (7 bases). Trimming took 4 bases from V and 4 from J, leaving 10 bases between them. Germline CDR1 is MDHEN and CDR2 is SYDVKM. The CDR3 covers 14 residues. The CDR3 coding sequence is TGTGCCAGCAGTTCCGGGGGGCTCACCGGGGAGCTGTTTTTT. Its translation: CASSSGGLTGELFF.

The chain joins TRBV6-5 to TRBJ1-3; 7 nucleotides match TRBD1. The germline V gene has CDR1 MNHEY and CDR2 SVGAGI. The CDR3 consists of 15 residues. J was trimmed by 2 bases and V by 6 bases; bases with no gene match: 7. Here the CDR3 reads CASSRRTGAGNTIYF. The CDR3 coding sequence is TGTGCCAGCAGCCGACGCACAGGGGCTGGAAACACCATATATTTT.

The chain has TRBV10-3 and TRBJ1-1, with TRBD1 as a possible D gene (5 bases). Trimming stripped 4 bases from V and 5 bases from J, with 14 bases between. The CDR3 is made up of 14 amino acids. Germline CDR1 reads ENHRY; CDR2 reads SYGVKD. The CDR3 DNA reads as TGTGCCATCAGTGGAGAGGTGGGGGGGACTGAAGCTTTCTTT. It encodes CAISGEVGGTEAFF.

The V gene is TRBV19, the J gene TRBJ1-5; 7 bases map to TRBD1. This CDR3 spans 17 amino acids. Germline V CDR1 and CDR2: LNHDA, SQIVND (reference sequence). V lost 6 bases, J lost 2 bases, and 13 bases stayed unmatched. The CDR3 sequence: CASRQGESPQGNQPQHF. Here the CDR3 DNA reads TGTGCCAGTAGGCAGGGGGAGTCACCTCAAGGCAATCAGCCCCAGCATTTT.

The genes are TRBV6-1 and TRBJ2-6, with D hard to call. Trimming took 1 base from V and 4 from J, leaving 23 bases between them. Germline CDR1 reads MNHNS; CDR2 reads SASEGT. This CDR3 region has 20 residues. The CDR3: CASSEVMGSPISGGANVLTF. For the CDR3, the DNA is TGTGCCAGCAGTGAAGTAATGGGCTCGCCTATTTCCGGGGGGGCCAACGTCCTGACTTTC.

The chain is built from TRBV19 and TRBJ2-5, with D perhaps matching TRBD2 (7 bases). The CDR3 contains 20 residues. Germline CDR1 LNHDA, CDR2 SQIVND (reference sequence). V was cut by 4 bases and J by 0 bases, with 27 bases left in between. The CDR3, as DNA: TGTGCCAGTAGTACGAAACGGGGGGCCGGGGTGCTAGCGGACCAAGAGACCCAGTACTTC. It yields the protein CASSTKRGAGVLADQETQYF.

The chain uses TRBV15 and TRBJ2-7; TRBD1 might be the D (6 bases). Germline V CDR1 and CDR2: LNHNV, YYDKDF (reference sequence). Trimming stripped 0 bases from V and 1 base from J, with 7 bases between. The length of the CDR3 is 14 residues. CDR3 in DNA: TGTGCCACCAGCAGAGATGACAGGTCCTACGAGCAGTACTTC. Amino acids: CATSRDDRSYEQYF.

The genes are TRBV5-1 and TRBJ1-1; TRBD1 might be the D (6 bases). This CDR3 has 16 amino acids. Germline-derived CDR1 and CDR2 are SGHRS and YFSETQ. Between the trimmed V and J ends, which lost 4 bases and 0 bases, there was a span of 16 bases. The CDR3 sequence: CASSLQGPSLNTEAFF. CDR3 nucleotides: TGCGCCAGCAGCCTACAGGGTCCTTCTTTGAACACTGAAGCTTTCTTT.

The rearrangement links TRBV7-2 to TRBJ2-7, with 12 bases aligning to TRBD2. The CDR3 is 18 residues long. Germline loops: CDR1 SGHTA, CDR2 FQGNSA. Trimming took 1 base from V and 3 from J; bases not matched to a gene: 10. In nucleotides, the CDR3 is TGTGCCAGCAGCTTAGTAGCCCTAGCGGGAGGGTCCCACTACGAGCAGTACTTC. It encodes CASSLVALAGGSHYEQYF.

The V call is TRBV7-3, the J call TRBJ2-1, with TRBD2 matching over 8 bases. The trim removed 5 bases at V and 4 bases at J, leaving 10 bases unmatched. Germline CDR1 SGHTA, CDR2 FQGTGA. This CDR3 region has 16 residues. Written as DNA, the CDR3 is TGTGCCAGCAGCGCCCTGACTAGCGCTCAGTACAATGAGCAGTTCTTC. It specifies CASSALTSAQYNEQFF.

For the CDR3, the DNA is TGTGCCAGCAGCACCTACCGGACAGCAACTAATGAAAAACTGTTTTTT. Protein product: CASSTYRTATNEKLFF. The rearrangement uses TRBV5-6 and TRBJ1-4, with D possibly being TRBD1 (6 bases). The CDR3 runs 16 residues. Germline V gene lookup returns CDR1 SGHDT and CDR2 YYEEEE. The ends were cut back, 4 bases at V and 0 bases at J, with 13 bases in the middle.

The rearrangement uses TRBV9 and TRBJ2-7; D tentatively fits TRBD1 or TRBD2 (5 bases each). Germline values: CDR1 SGDLS, CDR2 YYNGEE. Trimming removed 4 bases from V and 7 bases from J, with 15 bases in between. This CDR3 has 13 amino acids. The CDR3 DNA reads as TGTGCCAGCAGCTTGGGTCCCGAGGGGGAGCAGTACTTC. This translates into CASSLGPEGEQYF.

The chain employs TRBV27 and TRBJ2-4, with 9 bases matching TRBD2. In germline, CDR1 is MNHEY, CDR2 SMNVEV (reference sequence). The J segment lost 0 bases and the V segment lost 5 bases, leaving 17 bases of the junction unmatched. CDR3 size: 20 residues. DNA for the CDR3: TGTGCCAGCAGTCCCGGGACTAGCTACGGGATGCATCCAGCCAAAAACATTCAGTACTTC. As protein: CASSPGTSYGMHPAKNIQYF.

The chain recombines TRBV12-5 with TRBJ2-1, with 10 bases fitting TRBD1. After removal of 3 bases from V and 5 bases from J, the junction contained 4 bases not matched to a gene. Per the germline V gene, CDR1 is LGHNT and CDR2 is FRNRAP. The CDR3 length is 15 residues. CDR3 protein: CASGFGTGDHNEQFF. CDR3 DNA: TGTGCTAGTGGTTTCGGGACAGGGGACCACAATGAGCAGTTCTTC.

The V and J genes are TRBV18 and TRBJ1-6; D might be TRBD1 (5 bases). The V and J ends lost 5 bases and 7 bases respectively, with 12 bases between them. Germline-derived CDR1 and CDR2 are KGHSH and LQKENI. The CDR3 consists of 14 residues. The CDR3: CASSYTGENSPLHF. The CDR3 DNA reads as TGTGCCAGCTCATACACAGGAGAAAATTCACCCCTCCACTTT.

The chain joins TRBV6-5 to TRBJ1-6; D not resolved. This CDR3 comprises 13 residues. V lost 2 bases, J lost 8 bases, and 7 bases lay in between. Germline values: CDR1 MNHEY, CDR2 SVGAGI. As DNA, the CDR3 is TGTGCCAGCAGTTACCTCCGTTATTCACCCCTCCACTTT. It translates to CASSYLRYSPLHF.

The V call is TRBV6-1, the J call TRBJ1-1, with 9 bases aligning to TRBD1. In germline, CDR1 is MNHNS, CDR2 SASEGT. This CDR3 is built from 16 residues. V shed 0 bases and J 1 base; nucleotides not matched to a gene: 3. The CDR3 sequence is CASSEAGTGWNTEAFF. CDR3 nucleotide sequence: TGTGCCAGCAGTGAAGCGGGGACAGGGTGGAACACTGAAGCTTTCTTT.

The V and J genes are TRBV2 and TRBJ1-6; D gene uncertain. The V and J ends lost 0 bases and 9 bases respectively, with 9 bases between them. The CDR3 consists of 14 residues. CDR1 SNHLY and CDR2 FYNNEI come from the germline V gene. The CDR3 is CASSEAQSRSPLHF. The DNA for the CDR3 is TGTGCCAGCAGTGAAGCCCAGTCCCGTTCACCCCTCCACTTT.

V is TRBV24-1 and J is TRBJ1-5; possibly TRBD1 for D (5 bases). Per the germline V gene, CDR1 is KGHDR and CDR2 is SFDVKD. The CDR3 loop spans 12 amino acids. V was cut by 5 bases and J by 7 bases, with 8 bases left in between. CDR3 DNA sequence: TGTGCCACCAGTGTCGGGGCCCAGCCCCAGCATTTT. Translation: CATSVGAQPQHF.

This sequence joins TRBV10-2 and TRBJ1-3, with D possibly matching TRBD1 (5 bases). V was trimmed by 0 bases and J by 1 base, leaving 13 bases between them. The CDR3 spans 17 residues. Germline V gives CDR1 WSHSY, CDR2 SAAADI. The CDR3 DNA is TGCGCCAGCAGTGAGTCGGGGGACGGGAGGTCTGGAAACACCATATATTTT. Its translation is CASSESGDGRSGNTIYF.

The chain has TRBV5-4 and TRBJ2-2; D remains ambiguous. CDR1 and CDR2 from the germline V gene are SGHNT and YYREEE (reference sequence). The CDR3 runs to 15 residues. The V gene lost 1 base and the J gene lost 6 bases, with 13 bases spanning the gap. For the CDR3, the DNA is TGTGCCAGCAGCTTGAAGTTGGTAGATCCCGGGGAGCTGTTTTTT. This encodes CASSLKLVDPGELFF. The variable domain in full, completed from reference TRBV5-4 and TRBJ2-2, reads ETGVTQSPTHLIKTRGQQVTLRCSSQSGHNTVSWYQQALGQGPQFIFQYYREEENGRGNFPPRFSGLQFPNYSSELNVNALELDDSALYLCASSLKLVDPGELFFGEGSRLTVL.